The 4 T cell receptor beta chains in this list originate from one sample, sequenced in a study of CD8 T cells in Susac syndrome (dated by TCRdb to the late 2010s). Library method: the immunoSEQ multiplex PCR assay. RNA was extracted using the RNeasy kit, and about 0.45 to 1 ug of the RNA was reverse transcribed with random hexamers. TCRdb reanalyzed the raw reads on its own, using fastp at Q25 for trimming and MiXCR for clone calling, and kept in-frame beta chains. Identical CDR3 protein sequences are pooled into one entry, listed with their most common genes and DNA. This sample gives around 170,000 distinct CDR3 sequences in total; over 90% of them show up just once. 0.16% of the sample is taken by the ten largest. Sequenced input: CD8+ T cells from PBMCs. These receptors were collected from a human donor with Susac syndrome.

The gene calls are TRBV20-1 and TRBJ2-7; tentatively, D is TRBD1 (6 bases). CDR1 is DFQATT, CDR2 SNEGSKA, per germline (reference sequence). V was pared by 6 bases and J by 0 bases, with 12 bases between. The CDR3 length is 13 residues. The CDR3 nucleotides read TGCAGTGCGGGACACTCTCACTCCTACGAGCAGTACTTC. Its translation is CSAGHSHSYEQYF.

The V and J genes are TRBV20-1 and TRBJ2-1, with TRBD2 identical over 14 bases. J lost 4 bases, V lost 6 bases, and 5 bases had no gene match. Germline loops: CDR1 DFQATT, CDR2 SNEGSKA (reference sequence). The CDR3 sequence is 15 residues long. The CDR3 DNA follows: TGCAGTGCAAGCCGACTAGCGGGAGGGTACAATGAGCAGTTCTTC. Amino acid sequence: CSASRLAGGYNEQFF.

J is TRBJ1-4 and V is TRBV13; no clear D. The germline gives CDR1 PRHDT, CDR2 FYEKMQ (reference sequence). V was clipped by 4 bases and J by 2 bases, with 5 bases between them. This CDR3 contains 13 residues. CDR3 sequence (DNA): TGTGCCAGCAGCTACCGGACTAATGAAAAACTGTTTTTT. The encoded protein is CASSYRTNEKLFF.

The V and J genes are TRBV4-1 and TRBJ2-7; 7 bases are shared with TRBD1. The V gene's germline CDR1 is MGHRA and CDR2 YSYEKL. The ends lost 1 base at V and 1 base at J; junction bases unmatched: 4. The CDR3 runs to 15 residues. CDR3 amino acids: CASSQGQGISYEQYF. Written as DNA, the CDR3 is TGCGCCAGCAGCCAAGGACAGGGTATATCCTACGAGCAGTACTTC.